These 29 T cell receptor beta chains came from one sample sequenced in a study of blood T cell repertoires in COVID-19. TCRdb's copy holds only in-frame clones and misses some; the assay was immunoSEQ multiplex PCR. The table has under 250,000 clones, about 80% seen once; the top ten hold around 8.9%. Sequenced material: peripheral blood. Receptor source: an elderly man with acute or convalescent COVID-19.

This chain links TRBV18 with TRBJ1-5; D perhaps matches TRBD1 (6 bases). The V end was cut by 5 bases, the J end by 7 bases, with 15 bases between. The CDR3 is 14 residues long. The V gene's germline CDR1 is KGHSH and CDR2 LQKENI. The CDR3 reads CASSENRAEQPQHF. The CDR3 region has the DNA TGTGCCAGCTCAGAAAACAGGGCCGAACAGCCCCAGCATTTT.

The chain links TRBV29-1 to TRBJ2-7, with D possibly TRBD1 on 6 matching bases. Germline-derived CDR1 and CDR2 are SQVTM and ANQGSEA. The ends were cut back, 0 bases at V and 5 bases at J, with 20 bases in the middle. The CDR3 sequence is 16 residues long. CDR3 sequence reads: CSVEDDRKSQGNEQYF. CDR3 DNA sequence: TGCAGCGTTGAAGATGATCGCAAGTCCCAGGGGAACGAGCAGTACTTC.

This rearrangement joins TRBV11-3 to TRBJ2-1; D perhaps matches TRBD2 (6 bases). This CDR3 has 14 residues. Germline CDR1 SGHNT, CDR2 YENEEA. Trimming left V 2 bases short and J 10 bases short, with 15 bases between. The CDR3 protein is CASSLLGEDREQFF. The CDR3 DNA is TGTGCCAGCAGCTTACTTGGGGAGGATCGGGAGCAGTTCTTC.

The chain employs TRBV18 and TRBJ1-1; D not resolved. V lost 4 bases and J lost 6, with 9 bases in between. The length of the CDR3 is 12 residues. Per germline, CDR1 KGHSH and CDR2 LQKENI. Here the CDR3 DNA reads TGTGCCAGCTCACTCGAGCGACCTGAAGCTTTCTTT. Amino acid sequence: CASSLERPEAFF.

The chain employs TRBV23-1 and TRBJ2-7, with a tentative D call TRBD1 (5 bases). TRBV23-1 is treated as an ORF (open reading frame) with a function not yet certain. Trimming cost V 1 base and J 0 bases, with 13 bases left between them. The CDR3 has 16 amino acids. The CDR3: CASSQFRQLSSYEQYF. The CDR3 DNA reads as TGCGCCAGCAGTCAATTCAGACAGCTTAGCTCCTACGAGCAGTACTTC.

The V call is TRBV6-1, the J call TRBJ2-7; no definite D call. Trimming took 1 base from V and 5 from J, leaving 12 bases between them. CDR1 and CDR2 (germline): MNHNS, SASEGT. The CDR3 is made up of 14 amino acids. CDR3 residues: CASSEDNLSNEQYF. The CDR3 DNA sequence: TGTGCCAGCAGTGAAGACAATTTATCCAACGAGCAGTACTTC.

The genes are TRBV11-3 and TRBJ2-1, with D hard to call. The germline gives CDR1 SGHNT, CDR2 YENEEA. With 1 base removed from V and 8 bases from J, the gap between germline ends came to 6 bases. The CDR3 loop spans 12 amino acids. CDR3 DNA: TGTGCCAGCAGCTTAGCCGGTGATGAGCAGTTCTTC. Its translation: CASSLAGDEQFF.

The chain employs TRBV5-1 and TRBJ1-5, with 7 bases matching TRBD1. Germline CDR1 reads SGHRS; CDR2 reads YFSETQ. The CDR3 consists of 13 residues. J lost 8 bases, V lost 0 bases, and 2 bases had no gene match. The CDR3 spells CASSLDRGEPQHF. CDR3 DNA: TGCGCCAGCAGCTTGGACAGGGGTGAGCCCCAGCATTTT.

The rearrangement links TRBV7-9 to TRBJ1-2, with 7 nucleotides matching TRBD1. The CDR3 sequence is 12 residues long. The V gene's germline CDR1 is SEHNR and CDR2 FQNEAQ (reference sequence). J gave up 8 bases and V 6 bases, and 6 bases lay outside the gene matches. CDR3 region: CASRGQRRGYTF. CDR3 coding DNA: TGTGCCAGCAGGGGACAGCGGAGGGGCTACACCTTC.

The chain combines TRBV15 with TRBJ2-7, with 7 nucleotides matching TRBD1. CDR1 LNHNV and CDR2 YYDKDF come from the germline V gene (reference sequence). The CDR3 sequence is 15 residues long. J gave up 6 bases and V 5 bases, and 13 bases lay outside the gene matches. The CDR3 DNA follows: TGTGCCACCAGCTATCAACAGGGGAGAATGGGCGAGCAGTACTTC. Translating gives CATSYQQGRMGEQYF. Full variable domain (remainder filled in from reference TRBV15 and TRBJ2-7): DAMVIQNPRYQVTQFGKPVTLSCSQTLNHNVMYWYQQKSSQAPKLLFHYYDKDFNNEADTPDNFQSRRPNTSFCFLDIRSPGLGDTAMYLCATSYQQGRMGEQYFGPGTRLTVT.

The chain employs TRBV5-1 and TRBJ1-2, with 9 nucleotides matching TRBD1. This CDR3 is built from 14 residues. Per the germline V gene, CDR1 is SGHRS and CDR2 is YFSETQ. Trimming removed 4 bases from V and 8 bases from J; junction bases left unmatched: 9. The CDR3 region is CASSPLQGAGGYTF. The CDR3 coding sequence is TGCGCCAGCAGCCCCTTACAGGGGGCGGGAGGCTACACCTTC. The entire variable domain, with the rest obtained from reference TRBV5-1 and TRBJ1-2, is as follows: KAGVTQTPRYLIKTRGQQVTLSCSPISGHRSVSWYQQTPGQGLQFLFEYFSETQRNKGNFPGRFSGRQFSNSRSEMNVSTLELGDSALYLCASSPLQGAGGYTFGSGTRLTVV.

This rearrangement joins TRBV19 to TRBJ2-1, with TRBD2 matching 7 bases. The germline V gene encodes CDR1 LNHDA and CDR2 SQIVND (reference sequence). The CDR3 totals 13 residues. Germline trimming cut 8 bases from V and 7 bases from J; bases unmatched to any gene: 8. CDR3: CASAGRGGNEQFF. Here the CDR3 DNA reads TGTGCCAGTGCGGGGCGGGGAGGGAATGAGCAGTTCTTC.

This chain connects TRBV15 to TRBJ2-1; TRBD1 aligns across 9 bases. The junction had 15 bases not matched to a gene; V was cut back by 3 bases and J by 3 bases. CDR3 size: 19 residues. CDR1 is LNHNV and CDR2 is YYDKDF in the germline V gene (reference sequence). CDR3 residues: CATSSRPGTGNWNYNEQFF. The CDR3 region has the DNA TGTGCCACCAGCAGTCGCCCCGGGACAGGGAACTGGAACTACAATGAGCAGTTCTTC.

J is TRBJ2-6 and V is TRBV19; TRBD2 aligns across 8 bases. Germline V gene lookup returns CDR1 LNHDA and CDR2 SQIVND (reference sequence). V shed 7 bases, J shed 2 bases, and the junction held 7 bases outside the gene matches. This CDR3 contains 16 residues. For the CDR3, the DNA is TGTGCCAGTATCCGGGGGGGCGCAGCTGGGGCCAACGTCCTGACTTTC. Protein: CASIRGGAAGANVLTF.

The chain combines TRBV19 with TRBJ2-1; D possibly corresponds to TRBD1 (6 bases). V gave up 1 base and J gave up 7 bases, with 23 bases separating them. CDR1 LNHDA and CDR2 SQIVND come from the germline V gene (reference sequence). This CDR3 is built from 18 residues. CDR3 sequence reads: CASSIVHRRDTEGNEQFF. CDR3 nucleotide sequence: TGTGCCAGTAGTATAGTCCACCGAAGGGACACGGAAGGGAATGAGCAGTTCTTC.

J is TRBJ1-6 and V is TRBV18; TRBD1 matches at 7 bases. The CDR3 spans 16 residues. Germline-derived CDR1 and CDR2 are KGHSH and LQKENI. Trimming cost V 6 bases and J 7 bases; bases outside gene matches: 12. The DNA for the CDR3 is TGTGCCAGCTCGCAGGAGATGACAGGGAGCAATTCACCCCTCCACTTT. The encoded protein is CASSQEMTGSNSPLHF.

This clone has more than one count but fewer than ten. The J gene is TRBJ2-7, the V gene TRBV15, with D possibly matching TRBD1 (5 bases). There are 13 residues in the CDR3. In germline, CDR1 is LNHNV, CDR2 YYDKDF (reference sequence). V dropped 0 bases and J dropped 7 bases, with 10 bases sitting between them. CDR3 DNA sequence: TGTGCCACCAGCAGAGACAGGGCTCGAGAGCAGTACTTC. The encoded protein is CATSRDRAREQYF.

This chain links TRBV24-1 with TRBJ2-5; D may be TRBD1 (7 bases). The CDR3 covers 16 residues. CDR1 KGHDR and CDR2 SFDVKD come from the germline V gene. V was clipped by 1 base and J by 2 bases, with 13 bases between them. The CDR3 DNA reads as TGTGCCACCAGTGATTTCCGACAGGGAGGTCAAGAGACCCAGTACTTC. It yields the protein CATSDFRQGGQETQYF.

Worth noting for this clone: Other DNA sequences of this sample code for an identical CDR3. This chain joins TRBV5-1 and TRBJ2-3, with D perhaps TRBD1 (6 bases). Germline V gene lookup returns CDR1 SGHRS and CDR2 YFSETQ. This CDR3 has 14 amino acids. Trimming took 0 bases from V and 1 from J, leaving 6 bases between them. The chain's CDR3 is CASSLDRGTDTQYF. CDR3 nucleotide sequence: TGCGCCAGCAGCTTGGACAGGGGCACAGATACGCAGTATTTT.

This chain joins TRBV3-1 (or the pseudogene TRBV3-2) and TRBJ2-7, with 10 bases identical to TRBD1. Germline V CDR1 and CDR2: LGHDT, YNNKEL (reference sequence). Trimming took 4 bases from V and 3 from J; bases not matched to a gene: 3. CDR3 length: 14 residues. CDR3 protein: CASSRGTGVYEQYF. For the CDR3, the DNA is TGTGCCAGCAGCCGCGGGACAGGGGTCTACGAGCAGTACTTC.

The chain combines TRBV6-4 with TRBJ2-1; 12 bases match TRBD2. From germline, CDR1 is MRHNA and CDR2 SNTAGT. V dropped 2 bases and J dropped 5; count of bases not matched to a gene: 16. This CDR3 is 20 amino acids long. The CDR3 is CASSDPRTSGRTTAHNEQFF. CDR3 nucleotide sequence: TGTGCCAGCAGTGACCCCCGAACTAGCGGGAGGACTACCGCACACAATGAGCAGTTCTTC.

The J gene is TRBJ1-1, the V gene TRBV7-2; D call uncertain. V was clipped by 8 bases and J by 4 bases, with 20 bases between them. Per germline, CDR1 SGHTA and CDR2 FQGNSA. The CDR3 spans 15 residues. In nucleotides, the CDR3 is TGTGCCAGCCACACCGTCGGCGCAGGTAGCACTGAAGCTTTCTTT. Protein product: CASHTVGAGSTEAFF.

This clone was counted between two and nine times. The CDR3 coding sequence is TGTGCCAGCAGTTTGTCGGGCTCTGGAAACACCATATATTTT. This translates into CASSLSGSGNTIYF. The V call is TRBV28, the J call TRBJ1-3, with D uncertain. The germline CDR1 and CDR2 sequences are MDHEN and SYDVKM. Between the trimmed V and J ends, which lost 3 bases and 0 bases, there was a span of 6 bases. CDR3 size: 14 residues.

The V gene is TRBV7-9, the J gene TRBJ2-3; TRBD1 agrees at 8 bases. V lost 5 bases to trimming and J lost 4 bases; unmatched junction nucleotides: 5. The CDR3 length is 14 residues. Germline loops: CDR1 SEHNR, CDR2 FQNEAQ (reference sequence). The CDR3 sequence: CASSIRTGSDTQYF. In nucleotides, the CDR3 is TGTGCCAGCAGCATACGGACAGGGTCAGATACGCAGTATTTT. Filled out from reference TRBV7-9 and TRBJ2-3, the complete variable domain reads DTGVSQNPRHKITKRGQNVTFRCDPISEHNRLYWYRQTLGQGPEFLTYFQNEAQLEKSRLLSDRFSAERPKGSFSTLEIQRTEQGDSAMYLCASSIRTGSDTQYFGPGTRLTVL.

The chain recombines TRBV9 with TRBJ2-2, with D possibly matching TRBD2 (5 bases). The CDR3 length is 16 residues. CDR1 SGDLS and CDR2 YYNGEE come from the germline V gene. Deletions cut 1 base from V and 3 bases from J, with 13 bases between. The CDR3 protein is CASSVFWKEDTGELFF. The CDR3, as DNA: TGTGCCAGCAGCGTATTCTGGAAGGAGGACACCGGGGAGCTGTTTTTT.

V is TRBV10-2 and J is TRBJ1-5; 7 bases fit TRBD1. Germline loops: CDR1 WSHSY, CDR2 SAAADI. With V trimmed by 10 bases and J by 6 bases, 6 bases remained unmatched. The CDR3 loop spans 12 amino acids. The CDR3 bases are TGCGCCACCCAGGGGGGCACTCAGCCCCAGCATTTT. Amino acid sequence: CATQGGTQPQHF.

The J gene is TRBJ2-3, the V gene TRBV2; the D gene is possibly TRBD2 (5 bases). The CDR3 loop spans 15 amino acids. Trimming took off 5 bases at V and 1 base at J, with 13 bases between the two ends. Germline V gene lookup returns CDR1 SNHLY and CDR2 FYNNEI. The CDR3 region is CASSFRELGTDTQYF. The CDR3 DNA follows: TGTGCCAGCAGTTTCCGGGAATTAGGCACAGATACGCAGTATTTT.

The chain couples TRBV28 to TRBJ2-7; unclear D gene. Between the trimmed V and J ends, which lost 2 bases and 2 bases, there was a span of 13 bases. The length of the CDR3 is 15 residues. CDR1 is MDHEN, CDR2 SYDVKM, per germline. CDR3 sequence: CASSLVVSLTYEQYF. The CDR3 bases are TGTGCCAGCAGTTTAGTTGTTAGCTTAACCTACGAGCAGTACTTC.

The V and J genes are TRBV27 and TRBJ1-5, with 8 bases that match TRBD1. The germline V gene has CDR1 MNHEY and CDR2 SMNVEV (reference sequence). The CDR3 has 15 residues. V was pared by 3 bases and J by 6 bases, with 7 bases of the junction left unmatched. As DNA, the CDR3 is TGTGCCAGCAGTTTCACAGGGGGTTTAGGTCAGCCCCAGCATTTT. It specifies CASSFTGGLGQPQHF.